This passage covers 16 T cell receptor beta chains from one sample sequenced in a study of blood T cell repertoires in COVID-19. TCRdb keeps only in-frame clones here, not all; method: immunoSEQ multiplex PCR. The sample consists of tens of thousands of clones, around 80% of them appearing once. Sequenced: peripheral blood. The receptors shown here come from a human donor in a cohort sampled during active COVID-19.

The chain employs TRBV12-3 or TRBV12-4 and TRBJ1-1; D is ambiguous. Trimming removed 1 base from V and 4 bases from J, with 7 bases in between. This CDR3 region has 13 residues. In DNA form, the CDR3 reads TGTGCCAGCAGTTTAGTCAGAGGCACTGAAGCTTTCTTT. Translation: CASSLVRGTEAFF.

The chain couples TRBV27 to TRBJ2-6, with D possibly matching TRBD2 (6 bases). CDR1 and CDR2 (germline): MNHEY, SMNVEV (reference sequence). The CDR3 runs to 15 residues. V was pared by 1 base and J by 2 bases, with 6 bases between. CDR3 DNA sequence: TGTGCCAGCAGTTTATGGGGGGCTGGGGCCAACGTCCTGACTTTC. Translation: CASSLWGAGANVLTF. The variable domain in full, completed from reference TRBV27 and TRBJ2-6, reads EAQVTQNPRYLITVTGKKLTVTCSQNMNHEYMSWYRQDPGLGLRQIYYSMNVEVTDKGDVPEGYKVSRKEKRNFPLILESPSPNQTSLYFCASSLWGAGANVLTFGAGSRLTVL.

This chain uses TRBV4-1 with TRBJ2-2; the D gene is possibly TRBD2 (5 bases). V lost 1 base, J lost 6 bases, and 9 bases lay in between. The CDR3 totals 14 residues. CDR1 is MGHRA and CDR2 is YSYEKL in the germline V gene. In DNA form, the CDR3 reads TGCGCCAGCAGCCAAGTGACTACTGCCGGGGAGCTGTTTTTT. This sequence encodes CASSQVTTAGELFF.

The rearrangement uses TRBV7-9 and TRBJ1-1, with 8 bases fitting TRBD1. V lost 3 bases to trimming and J lost 1 base; unmatched junction nucleotides: 7. Germline CDR1 reads SEHNR; CDR2 reads FQNEAQ (reference sequence). CDR3 length equals 16 residues. CDR3: CASSLLDREKNTEAFF. CDR3 nucleotide sequence: TGTGCCAGCAGCTTGCTGGACAGGGAAAAGAACACTGAAGCTTTCTTT.

The chain employs TRBV6-5 and TRBJ2-4, with D possibly being TRBD1 (5 bases). Trimming shortened V by 6 bases and J by 0 bases, and 12 bases separated the two germline ends. The CDR3 extends over 15 amino acids. CDR1 is MNHEY, CDR2 SVGAGI, per germline. The CDR3 nucleotides read TGTGCCAGCAGCCAACGCAGGGCAGCCAAAAACATTCAGTACTTC. Its translation is CASSQRRAAKNIQYF.

This clone has a handful of counts. The gene calls are TRBV6-5 and TRBJ1-2, with 7 bases fitting TRBD1. Per germline, CDR1 MNHEY and CDR2 SVGAGI. The CDR3 loop spans 13 amino acids. V lost 7 bases and J lost 4; bases outside the gene matches: 6. CDR3: CASTKRGPYGYTF. The CDR3 nucleotides are TGTGCCAGCACCAAAAGGGGGCCCTATGGCTACACCTTC.

V usage is TRBV5-4 and J usage is TRBJ2-7, with 14 positions matching TRBD2. V shed 2 bases and J 9 bases; nucleotides not matched to a gene: 7. The CDR3 has 15 amino acids. CDR1 and CDR2 from the germline V gene are SGHNT and YYREEE (reference sequence). The CDR3 sequence: CASSLGTSGRMGQYF. CDR3 in DNA: TGTGCCAGCAGCTTAGGGACTAGCGGGAGAATGGGGCAGTACTTC. The full variable domain, its missing parts supplied by reference TRBV5-4 and TRBJ2-7, is ETGVTQSPTHLIKTRGQQVTLRCSSQSGHNTVSWYQQALGQGPQFIFQYYREEENGRGNFPPRFSGLQFPNYSSELNVNALELDDSALYLCASSLGTSGRMGQYFGPGTRLTVT.

The gene calls are TRBV28 and TRBJ1-5, with 7 bases that match TRBD1. Germline V lookup: CDR1 MDHEN, CDR2 SYDVKM. After removal of 7 bases from V and 5 bases from J, the junction contained 8 bases not matched to a gene. CDR3 length: 14 amino acids. The CDR3: CASTPGGLDQPQHF. CDR3 nucleotides: TGTGCCAGCACCCCAGGGGGGTTAGATCAGCCCCAGCATTTT.

This clone has more than one count but fewer than ten. The rearrangement links TRBV12-3 or TRBV12-4 to TRBJ1-2; 7 nucleotides agree with TRBD1. J was trimmed by 9 bases and V by 11 bases; bases with no gene match: 3. The CDR3 runs 9 residues. CDR3 region: CARTGRYTF. CDR3 sequence (DNA): TGTGCCCGGACAGGTCGCTACACCTTC.

The J gene is TRBJ1-1, the V gene TRBV19, with TRBD1 identical over 7 bases. CDR3 size: 16 residues. The germline V gene has CDR1 LNHDA and CDR2 SQIVND (reference sequence). V lost 7 bases, J lost 1 base, and 12 bases stayed unmatched. CDR3 DNA: TGTGCCAGTACCGACAGGGCGTCCCGCAAGAACACTGAAGCTTTCTTT. Protein: CASTDRASRKNTEAFF.

The chain has TRBV27 and TRBJ2-7; 9 positions agree with TRBD2. The CDR3 totals 15 residues. Germline-derived CDR1 and CDR2 are MNHEY and SMNVEV (reference sequence). V trimming: 6 bases; J trimming: 1 base; junction bases outside the gene matches: 7. The CDR3 sequence is CASRLAGDGSYEQYF. Here the CDR3 DNA reads TGTGCCAGCAGGTTAGCGGGAGATGGGTCCTACGAGCAGTACTTC.

The J gene is TRBJ1-6, the V gene TRBV21-1. TRBV21-1 is a pseudogene locus. The CDR3 has 16 residues. This chain's CDR3 is CASSKVGGSYNSPLHF. DNA for the CDR3: TGTGCCAGCAGCAAAGTGGGGGGGTCCTATAATTCACCCCTCCACTTT.

The V call is TRBV18, the J call TRBJ2-7; TRBD2 aligns across 11 bases. The germline V gene has CDR1 KGHSH and CDR2 LQKENI. The CDR3 totals 15 residues. V lost 4 bases and J lost 7; bases outside the gene matches: 9. The CDR3, as DNA: TGTGCCAGCTCACTAGGACTAGCGGGCCTTCTTGAGCAGTACTTC. Translating gives CASSLGLAGLLEQYF.

This rearrangement joins TRBV30 to TRBJ2-6; possibly TRBD1 for D (6 bases). CDR1 is GTSNPN, CDR2 SVGIG, per germline (reference sequence). Trimming removed 5 bases at V and 2 bases at J, with 10 bases between. CDR3 length: 14 residues. The CDR3 loop is CAWSTGPGANVLTF. In DNA form, the CDR3 reads TGTGCCTGGTCCACAGGGCCTGGGGCCAACGTCCTGACTTTC. The full variable domain, completed using reference TRBV30 and TRBJ2-6, is SQTIHQWPATLVQPVGSPLSLECTVEGTSNPNLYWYRQAAGRGLQLLFYSVGIGQISSEVPQNLSASRPQDRQFILSSKKLLLSDSGFYLCAWSTGPGANVLTFGAGSRLTVL.

Worth noting for this clone: Sequence at one end of the junction differs from germline and may be a read error. The chain has TRBV10-2 and TRBJ1-2; tentative D call: TRBD1 (5 bases). The CDR3 consists of 13 residues. Germline values: CDR1 WSHSY, CDR2 SAAADI. The CDR3 DNA follows: TGCGCCACCAGTAAGGACAAGATGCTCGGCTACACCTTC. It translates to CATSKDKMLGYTF.

The chain couples TRBV19 to TRBJ2-1, with 11 nucleotides matching TRBD2. Germline CDR1 LNHDA, CDR2 SQIVND (reference sequence). This CDR3 contains 15 residues. V shed 6 bases and J 5 bases; nucleotides not matched to a gene: 6. The CDR3 region is CASSPGTSGNNEQFF. The CDR3 coding sequence is TGTGCCAGTAGCCCCGGGACTAGCGGAAACAATGAGCAGTTCTTC.